This T cell receptor (beta chain) was captured in a study of OX40 agonist ivuxolimab in advanced cancers. Describing the broader study: Ivuxolimab was a fully human IgG2 agonistic monoclonal antibody targeting the costimulatory receptor OX40 (CD134). Intravenous ivuxolimab was administered to patients every 2 weeks at six dose levels: 0.01, 0.1, 0.3, 1.5, 3 and 10 mg/kg. The paper describes the monotherapy dose-escalation part (N of about 50 patients) of the phase I trial of ivuxolimab. Of the roughly 54 dose-escalation patients, hepatocellular carcinoma was present in around 20, melanoma in around 15, renal cell carcinoma in 9 and head and neck cancer in 9. Prior anti-PD-1, anti-PD-L1 or anti-CTLA-4 therapy was permitted, and 40% of dose-escalation patients had received checkpoint inhibitors. The point of sequencing TCRbeta in the periphery was to test whether ivuxolimab changed TCR sequence diversity and drove clonal T-cell expansion. Partial responses occurred in three dose-escalation patients, of whom one had hepatocellular carcinoma and two had cutaneous melanoma. A male proportion of around 81% and a mean age of around 60 years, ranging from roughly 23 to 90, were recorded for the dose-escalation cohort. What the work shows at the level of the full study, not this receptor alone: In partial responders in the 0.1-3.0 mg/kg groups, normalized peripheral clonal expansion was found to be among the lowest, especially among CD8+ T cells. Low levels of normalized T-cell clonal expansion were also seen in some nonresponding patients. The antigen specificity of the clonally expanded peripheral T cells was not determined. Clonal expansion of both CD4+ and CD8+ blood T cells was observed from baseline to week 6 at doses 0.1 to 3.0 mg/kg. On average, CD8+ T cells showed more expanded clones than CD4+ T cells after ivuxolimab.

Genomic DNA was isolated from the sorted cells so that the TCRbeta CDR3 region could be sequenced. The immunoSEQ Assay was used to sequence the TCRbeta CDR3 regions. This immuneACCESS table, as held by TCRdb, lists in-frame sequences with V and J called but not all clones. Of the missing ones, under half trace to an unresolved V gene in checked studies; the others have no known cause. In this sample the table shows 55,000 to 65,000 clones, 85% of which occur a single time. The ten biggest clones cover 3.5% to 4% of the sample. The CDR3 spans 15 residues, from the cysteine through the phenylalanine. The DNA shown is the 45-base CDR3, in frame from base 1. V loses 5 bases, J loses 3 bases, and the germline ends lie 14 bases apart. According to the germline V gene (reference sequence), CDR1 reads MNHEY and CDR2 reads SMNVEV. The trial excluded patients who had a history of autoimmune disease or were on systemic immunosuppression. Peripheral blood for TCR sequencing was collected from all dose cohorts at baseline, on cycle 4 day 1, and on cycle 7 day 1. The samples were taken from a phase I, first-in-human, multicenter, open-label dose-escalation trial of ivuxolimab. Adults with locally advanced or metastatic melanoma, renal cell, hepatocellular, or head and neck squamous cell carcinoma were enrolled in the trial. CD4+ and CD8+ T cells were sorted separately from peripheral blood before TCR sequencing.

About this clone itself: Its antigen has not been determined. The sample holds no much larger clone one base away, and base qualities are not on file.

The rearranged chain carries TRBV27 and TRBJ1-5, with TRBD1 tentatively as D gene (5 bases match). Here the sequenced sample was CD4+ or CD8+ T cells sorted from blood, taken in a trial of the OX40 agonist ivuxolimab. This TCR was sampled from an adult with an advanced solid tumor such as melanoma, head and neck, liver or kidney cancer. The CDR3 reads CASSPSGLDNQPQHF. The sequence in DNA is TGTGCCAGCAGTCCGTCAGGGTTGGACAATCAGCCCCAGCATTTT.